Sequencing of this TCR beta chain was carried out in a study of blood T cell repertoires in COVID-19. Study context: Samples taken during acute and convalescent COVID-19 were collected in the United States, Italy and Spain. PBMCs, B-cell-depleted T cells, or T cells provided the cDNA or gDNA that made up the material.

Study processing details: Amplified reference gene primers provided the basis for estimating nucleated cell counts. Clones were read by immunoSEQ multiplex PCR, and TCRdb kept only the in-frame ones, dropping some. V and J calls and clone size are given by that table; D and trimming were obtained from the DNA. The sample lists around 280,000 clones, approximately 88% occurring once. The CDR3 extends over 16 amino acids. In germline, CDR1 is KGHSH, CDR2 LQKENI. V lost 7 bases, J lost 4 bases, and 11 bases stayed unmatched. The V gene is TRBV18, the J gene TRBJ2-1, with 9 bases that match TRBD1. The sequenced sample consisted of PBMCs or T cells enriched from blood (not recorded which). The source of this sequence is a woman in her 40s who had recovered from COVID-19. This CDR3 is CASLESLGTGYNEQFF. In nucleotides, the CDR3 is TGTGCCAGCTTAGAATCCCTAGGGACAGGGTACAATGAGCAGTTCTTC.